The 17 T cell receptor beta chains presented below share a single source sample, sequenced in a study of OX40 agonist ivuxolimab in advanced cancers. Sequencing used immunoSEQ multiplex PCR; TCRdb keeps in-frame clones, though not all of them. The sample comprises about 82,000 clones, around 90% of which are singletons, and 0.76% rests with the top ten. This material consisted of CD4+ or CD8+ T cells sorted from blood, taken in a trial of the OX40 agonist ivuxolimab. The source is an adult with an advanced solid tumor such as melanoma, head and neck, liver or kidney cancer.

This chain connects TRBV11-2 to TRBJ2-2, with 9 bases aligning to TRBD1. The CDR3 is 16 residues long. V lost 3 bases and J lost 1; bases outside the gene matches: 3. Per the germline V gene, CDR1 is SGHAT and CDR2 is FQNNGV. The CDR3 sequence is CASSLRGQGNTGELFF. CDR3 sequence (DNA): TGTGCCAGCAGCTTGAGGGGACAGGGGAACACCGGGGAGCTGTTTTTT.

In this sample, this clone turned up a few times. The chain uses TRBV28 and TRBJ2-6, with 9 positions matching TRBD1. The CDR3 runs 16 residues. After removal of 7 bases from V and 1 base from J, the junction contained 5 bases not matched to a gene. Germline V lookup: CDR1 MDHEN, CDR2 SYDVKM. CDR3 nucleotide sequence: TGTGCCAGCACCGAACAGGGGGCTTCTGGGGCCAACGTCCTGACTTTC. This sequence encodes CASTEQGASGANVLTF. Drawing the rest from reference TRBV28 and TRBJ2-6, the complete variable domain is DVKVTQSSRYLVKRTGEKVFLECVQDMDHENMFWYRQDPGLGLRLIYFSYDVKMKEKGDIPEGYSVSREKKERFSLILESASTNQTSMYLCASTEQGASGANVLTFGAGSRLTVL.

The chain links TRBV29-1 to TRBJ2-3; TRBD1 agrees at 9 bases. With 7 bases clipped from V and 3 bases from J, the junction kept 11 bases outside the gene matches. This CDR3 is 15 amino acids long. In germline, CDR1 is SQVTM, CDR2 ANQGSEA. As DNA, the CDR3 is TGCAGCGGAGGGAACAGGGGGCGCGGGACAGATACGCAGTATTTT. Amino acid sequence: CSGGNRGRGTDTQYF.

This chain joins TRBV7-9 and TRBJ2-5; 11 bases agree with TRBD2. The CDR3 contains 17 residues. J gave up 2 bases and V 5 bases, and 10 bases lay outside the gene matches. CDR1 and CDR2 (germline): SEHNR, FQNEAQ (reference sequence). The DNA for the CDR3 is TGTGCCAGCAGCCTTCCCCAACTAGCGGGGGTTCAAGAGACCCAGTACTTC. It codes for CASSLPQLAGVQETQYF.

The chain carries TRBV4-2 and TRBJ2-3; perhaps TRBD2 as D (5 bases). This CDR3 is built from 14 residues. The germline gives CDR1 LGHNA, CDR2 YNFKEQ. Trimming removed 3 bases from V and 4 bases from J, with 11 bases in between. The DNA of the CDR3 is TGTGCCAGCAGCCAGATGGAAGCGGCAGATACGCAGTATTTT. Protein product: CASSQMEAADTQYF.

The chain employs TRBV28 and TRBJ2-2; D assignment may be TRBD1 or TRBD2 (6 bases each). The CDR3 has 16 amino acids. Germline-derived CDR1 and CDR2 are MDHEN and SYDVKM. Deletions cut 6 bases from V and 8 bases from J, with 22 bases between. The CDR3 reads CASSQPGRGLGGELFF. The CDR3, as DNA: TGTGCCAGCAGCCAGCCGGGCCGGGGGCTGGGGGGGGAGCTGTTTTTT.

The rearrangement links TRBV28 to TRBJ2-7; 10 bases are shared with TRBD1. There are 13 residues in the CDR3. V lost 6 bases, J lost 6 bases, and 5 bases stayed unmatched. Germline-derived CDR1 and CDR2 are MDHEN and SYDVKM. This CDR3 reads CASSPGQGTEQYF. In DNA form, the CDR3 reads TGTGCCAGCAGCCCGGGACAGGGGACCGAGCAGTACTTC.

The V gene is TRBV11-3, the J gene TRBJ2-3; D might be TRBD1 (6 bases). Germline lookup yields CDR1 SGHNT and CDR2 YENEEA. V shed 2 bases and J shed 4 bases, with 16 bases lying between them. The CDR3 spans 16 residues. This CDR3 reads CASSLRLGGLPDTQYF. CDR3 coding DNA: TGTGCCAGCAGCTTAAGGCTAGGGGGTTTGCCAGATACGCAGTATTTT.

V is TRBV19 and J is TRBJ1-5; D is unresolved. This CDR3 is built from 14 residues. The V and J ends lost 3 bases and 5 bases respectively, with 11 bases between them. The germline V gene has CDR1 LNHDA and CDR2 SQIVND (reference sequence). The DNA of the CDR3 is TGTGCCAGTAGTATCCCTGGGGAGTATCAGCCCCAGCATTTT. This translates into CASSIPGEYQPQHF.

The rearrangement uses TRBV28 and TRBJ1-1, with TRBD1 matching over 7 bases. Losses at the gene ends were 5 bases for V and 1 base for J; bases not matched to a gene: 1. Germline values: CDR1 MDHEN, CDR2 SYDVKM. The CDR3 runs 13 residues. In nucleotides, the CDR3 is TGTGCCAGCAGTGACAGGGAGAACACTGAAGCTTTCTTT. This sequence encodes CASSDRENTEAFF.

The genes are TRBV7-3 and TRBJ2-1; 9 bases agree with TRBD2. There are 15 residues in the CDR3. Per the germline V gene, CDR1 is SGHTA and CDR2 is FQGTGA. The V and J ends lost 3 bases and 6 bases, in that order; junction bases with no gene match: 6. The CDR3 spells CASSFGTSFRNEQFF. The CDR3 bases are TGTGCCAGCAGCTTTGGGACTAGCTTTCGCAATGAGCAGTTCTTC.

The rearrangement links TRBV6-5 to TRBJ2-7; 11 nucleotides match TRBD1. The germline V gene has CDR1 MNHEY and CDR2 SVGAGI. Germline trimming cut 5 bases from V and 2 bases from J; bases unmatched to any gene: 2. This CDR3 is 14 amino acids long. In DNA form, the CDR3 reads TGTGCCAGCAGTCGGGACAGGGGGACCTACGAGCAGTACTTC. Amino acids: CASSRDRGTYEQYF.

This rearrangement joins TRBV18 to TRBJ2-1; D is perhaps TRBD2 (6 bases). There are 15 residues in the CDR3. CDR1 and CDR2 from the germline V gene are KGHSH and LQKENI. Deletions cut 3 bases from V and 3 bases from J, with 12 bases between. CDR3 protein: CASSPRGNDYNEQFF. CDR3 nucleotide sequence: TGTGCCAGCTCACCCCGGGGGAACGACTACAATGAGCAGTTCTTC.

J is TRBJ2-2 and V is TRBV10-3; D unclear. CDR1 is ENHRY and CDR2 is SYGVKD in the germline V gene. The CDR3 covers 16 residues. The V end was cut by 0 bases, the J end by 0 bases, with 8 bases between. The DNA of the CDR3 is TGTGCCATCAGTGAGTCCGCCCCCGCGAACACCGGGGAGCTGTTTTTT. It yields the protein CAISESAPANTGELFF.

The chain joins TRBV10-3 to TRBJ2-7; D gene ambiguous. CDR3 length: 12 amino acids. Germline CDR1 and CDR2: ENHRY and SYGVKD. Deletions cut 2 bases from V and 2 bases from J, with 4 bases between. The CDR3 spells CAISEGTYEQYF. CDR3 nucleotides: TGTGCCATCAGTGAGGGGACCTACGAGCAGTACTTC.

The chain employs TRBV7-8 and TRBJ2-1, with 11 bases fitting TRBD2. After removal of 5 bases from V and 3 bases from J, the junction contained 9 bases not matched to a gene. The CDR3 consists of 17 residues. The germline CDR1 and CDR2 sequences are SGHVS and FQNEAQ. The CDR3 spells CASSEDAGLAVYNEQFF. DNA of the CDR3: TGTGCCAGCAGCGAGGACGCGGGACTAGCGGTCTACAATGAGCAGTTCTTC.

V gene TRBV6-5 combines with J gene TRBJ2-7; a possible D gene is TRBD1 (7 bases). V was cut by 7 bases and J by 5 bases, with 21 bases left in between. The CDR3 spans 15 residues. CDR1 is MNHEY, CDR2 SVGAGI, per germline. The CDR3: CASTPGRTGFDEQYF. The CDR3 nucleotides read TGTGCCAGCACACCGGGGAGGACAGGATTCGACGAGCAGTACTTC.